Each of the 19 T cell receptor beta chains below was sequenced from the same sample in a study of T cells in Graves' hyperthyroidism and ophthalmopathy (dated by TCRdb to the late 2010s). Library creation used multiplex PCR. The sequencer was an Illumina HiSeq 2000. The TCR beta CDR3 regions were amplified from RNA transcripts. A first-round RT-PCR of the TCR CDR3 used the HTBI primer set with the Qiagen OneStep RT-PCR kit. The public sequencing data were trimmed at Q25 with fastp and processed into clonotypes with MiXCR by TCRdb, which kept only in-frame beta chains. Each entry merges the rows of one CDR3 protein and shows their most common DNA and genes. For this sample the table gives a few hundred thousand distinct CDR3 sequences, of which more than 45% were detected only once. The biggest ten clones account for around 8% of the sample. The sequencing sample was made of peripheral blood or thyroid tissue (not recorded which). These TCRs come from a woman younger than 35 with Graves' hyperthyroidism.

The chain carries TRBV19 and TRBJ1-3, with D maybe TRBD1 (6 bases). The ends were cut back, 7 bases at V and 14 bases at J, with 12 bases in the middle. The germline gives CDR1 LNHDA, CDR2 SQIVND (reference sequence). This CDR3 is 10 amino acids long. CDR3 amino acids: CASTRDILYF. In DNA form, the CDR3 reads TGTGCCAGTACTCGGGACATCTTATATTTT. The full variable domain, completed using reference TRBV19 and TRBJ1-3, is DGGITQSPKYLFRKEGQNVTLSCEQNLNHDAMYWYRQDPGQGLRLIYYSQIVNDFQKGDIAEGYSVSREKKESFPLTVTSAQKNPTAFYLCASTRDILYFGEGSWLTVV.

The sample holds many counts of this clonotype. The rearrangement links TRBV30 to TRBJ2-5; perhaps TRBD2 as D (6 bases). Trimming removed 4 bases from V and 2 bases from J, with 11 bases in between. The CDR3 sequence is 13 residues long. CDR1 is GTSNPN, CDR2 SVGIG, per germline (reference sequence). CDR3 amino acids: CAWTGLKQETQYF. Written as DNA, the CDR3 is TGTGCCTGGACAGGACTAAAACAAGAGACCCAGTACTTC.

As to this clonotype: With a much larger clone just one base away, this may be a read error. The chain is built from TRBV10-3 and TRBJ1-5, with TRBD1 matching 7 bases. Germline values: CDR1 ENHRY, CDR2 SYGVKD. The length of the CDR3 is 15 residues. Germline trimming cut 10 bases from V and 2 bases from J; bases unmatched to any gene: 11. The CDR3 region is CASSNNRGGNQPQHF. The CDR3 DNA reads TGTGCCAGCAGCAATAACAGGGGTGGCAATCAGCCCCAGCATTTT.

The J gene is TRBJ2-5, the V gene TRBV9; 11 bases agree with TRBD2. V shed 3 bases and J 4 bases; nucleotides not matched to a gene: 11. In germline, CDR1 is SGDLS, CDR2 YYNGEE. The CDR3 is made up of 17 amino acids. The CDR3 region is CASSDGLAGLQGETQYF. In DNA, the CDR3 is TGTGCCAGCAGCGACGGACTAGCGGGCCTCCAGGGAGAGACCCAGTACTTC.

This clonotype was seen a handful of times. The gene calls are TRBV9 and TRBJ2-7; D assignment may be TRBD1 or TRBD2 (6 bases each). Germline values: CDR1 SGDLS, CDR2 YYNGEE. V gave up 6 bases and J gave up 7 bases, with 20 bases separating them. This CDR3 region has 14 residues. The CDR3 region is CASTQGYRAGEQYF. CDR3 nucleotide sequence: TGTGCCAGCACTCAGGGGTACAGGGCGGGGGAGCAGTACTTC.

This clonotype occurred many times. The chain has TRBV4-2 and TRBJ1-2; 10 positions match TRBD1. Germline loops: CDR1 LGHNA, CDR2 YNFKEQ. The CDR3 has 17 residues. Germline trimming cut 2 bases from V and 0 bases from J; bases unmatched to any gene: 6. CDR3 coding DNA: TGTGCCAGCAGCCAATCGGGACAGGGGACGGCTAACTATGGCTACACCTTC. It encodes CASSQSGQGTANYGYTF.

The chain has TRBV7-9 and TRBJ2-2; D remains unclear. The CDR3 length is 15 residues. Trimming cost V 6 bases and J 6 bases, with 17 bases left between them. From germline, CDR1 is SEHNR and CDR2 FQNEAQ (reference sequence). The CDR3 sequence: CASSYSKFSAGELFF. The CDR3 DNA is TGTGCCAGCAGTTACTCGAAGTTCTCCGCCGGGGAGCTGTTTTTT.

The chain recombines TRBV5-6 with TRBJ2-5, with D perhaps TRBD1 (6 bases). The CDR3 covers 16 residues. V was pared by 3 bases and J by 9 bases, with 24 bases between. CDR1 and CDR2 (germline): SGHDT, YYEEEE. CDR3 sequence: CASSSNKQGSRQPQYF. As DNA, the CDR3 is TGTGCCAGCAGCTCCAACAAACAGGGTTCAAGGCAGCCCCAGTACTTC.

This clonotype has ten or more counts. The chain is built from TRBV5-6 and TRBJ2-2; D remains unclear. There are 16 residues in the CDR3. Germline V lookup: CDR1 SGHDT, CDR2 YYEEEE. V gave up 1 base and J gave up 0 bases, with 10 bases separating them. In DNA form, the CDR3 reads TGTGCCAGCAGCTTGTTTGTGGGATCGAACACCGGGGAGCTGTTTTTT. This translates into CASSLFVGSNTGELFF.

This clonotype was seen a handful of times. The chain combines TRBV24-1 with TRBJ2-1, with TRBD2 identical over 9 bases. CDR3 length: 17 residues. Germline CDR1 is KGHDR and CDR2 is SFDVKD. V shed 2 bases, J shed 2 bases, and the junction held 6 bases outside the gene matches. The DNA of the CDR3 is TGTGCCACCAGTGATTCGGGGGCTAGCGGGACCTACAATGAGCAGTTCTTC. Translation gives CATSDSGASGTYNEQFF.

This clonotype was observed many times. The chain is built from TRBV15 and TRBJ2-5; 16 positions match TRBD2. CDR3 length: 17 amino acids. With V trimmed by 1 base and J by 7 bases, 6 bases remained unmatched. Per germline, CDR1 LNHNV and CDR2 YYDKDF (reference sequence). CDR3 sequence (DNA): TGTGCCACCAGCAGAGTGGGACTAGCGGGAGGGCACCGGACCCAGTACTTC. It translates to CATSRVGLAGGHRTQYF.

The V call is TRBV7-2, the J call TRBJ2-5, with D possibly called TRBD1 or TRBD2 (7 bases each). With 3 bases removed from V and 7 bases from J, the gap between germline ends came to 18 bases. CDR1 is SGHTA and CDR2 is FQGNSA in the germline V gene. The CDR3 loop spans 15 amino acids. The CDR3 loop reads CASSLLRGRAGTQYF. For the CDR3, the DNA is TGTGCCAGCAGCTTGCTCAGGGGGAGGGCCGGGACCCAGTACTTC.

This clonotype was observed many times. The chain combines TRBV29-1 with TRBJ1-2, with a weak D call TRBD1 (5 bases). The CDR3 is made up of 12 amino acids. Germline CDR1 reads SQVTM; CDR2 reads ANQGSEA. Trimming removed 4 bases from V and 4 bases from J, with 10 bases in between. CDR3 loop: CSVGGEGYGYTF. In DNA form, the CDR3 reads TGCAGCGTTGGGGGGGAAGGCTATGGCTACACCTTC.

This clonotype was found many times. The CDR3 nucleotides read TGTGCCAGCAGCGACGGGACAGGGCCTGGGGATGAGCAGTTCTTC. It is translated as CASSDGTGPGDEQFF. The chain employs TRBV7-8 and TRBJ2-1, with 9 bases that match TRBD1. CDR1 SGHVS and CDR2 FQNEAQ come from the germline V gene. The J segment lost 8 bases and the V segment lost 5 bases, leaving 10 bases of the junction unmatched. There are 15 residues in the CDR3.

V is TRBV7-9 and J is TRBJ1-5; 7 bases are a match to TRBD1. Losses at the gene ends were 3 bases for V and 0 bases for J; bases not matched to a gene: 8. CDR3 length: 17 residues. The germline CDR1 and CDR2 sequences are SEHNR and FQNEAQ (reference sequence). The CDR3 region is CASSFPGQSGSNQPQHF. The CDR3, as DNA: TGTGCCAGCAGCTTTCCGGGACAGTCGGGTAGCAATCAGCCCCAGCATTTT.

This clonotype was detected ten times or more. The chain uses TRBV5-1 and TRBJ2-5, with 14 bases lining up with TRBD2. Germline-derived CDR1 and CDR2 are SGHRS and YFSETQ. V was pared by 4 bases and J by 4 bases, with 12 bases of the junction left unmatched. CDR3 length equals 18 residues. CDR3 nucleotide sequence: TGCGCCAGCAGCACTGGGACTAGCGGGAGCAAGTTTCGAGAGACCCAGTACTTC. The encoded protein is CASSTGTSGSKFRETQYF.

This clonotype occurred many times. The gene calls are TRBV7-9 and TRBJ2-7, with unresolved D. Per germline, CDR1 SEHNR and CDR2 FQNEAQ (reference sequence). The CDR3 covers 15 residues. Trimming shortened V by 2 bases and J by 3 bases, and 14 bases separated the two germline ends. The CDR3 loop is CASSLKSEANYEQYF. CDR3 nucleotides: TGTGCCAGCAGCTTAAAGAGTGAGGCGAACTACGAGCAGTACTTC. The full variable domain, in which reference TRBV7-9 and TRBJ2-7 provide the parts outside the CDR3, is DTGVSQNPRHKITKRGQNVTFRCDPISEHNRLYWYRQTLGQGPEFLTYFQNEAQLEKSRLLSDRFSAERPKGSFSTLEIQRTEQGDSAMYLCASSLKSEANYEQYFGPGTRLTVT.

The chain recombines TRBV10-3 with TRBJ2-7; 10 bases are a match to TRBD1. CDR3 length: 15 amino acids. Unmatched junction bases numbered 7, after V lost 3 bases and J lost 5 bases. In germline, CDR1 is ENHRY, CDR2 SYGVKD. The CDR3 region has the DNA TGTGCCATCAGTGACAAACCCGGGACAGGGGACGAGCAGTACTTC. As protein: CAISDKPGTGDEQYF.

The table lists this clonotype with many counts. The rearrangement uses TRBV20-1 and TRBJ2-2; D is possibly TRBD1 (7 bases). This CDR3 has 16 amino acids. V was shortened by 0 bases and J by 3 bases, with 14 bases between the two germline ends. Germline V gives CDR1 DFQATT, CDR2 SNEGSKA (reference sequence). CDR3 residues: CSARDQGGFDTGELFF. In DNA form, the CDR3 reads TGCAGTGCTAGAGACCAGGGGGGTTTCGACACCGGGGAGCTGTTTTTT.